Each of the 8 T cell receptor beta chains below was sequenced from the same sample in a study of neurological immune-mediated disorders. TCRdb called the 5' RACE reads again in MiXCR, with one record for every CDR3 protein. The table records tens of thousands of distinct CDR3 sequences, about 9.4% of them present only once. The sequenced material came from PBMCs. The receptors shown here come from a man aged 35 to 55 in good health.

This clonotype was seen ten or more times. The V gene is TRBV29-1, the J gene TRBJ1-1, with a tentative D call TRBD1 (6 bases). CDR3 length equals 12 residues. V gave up 4 bases and J gave up 5 bases, with 11 bases separating them. Germline-derived CDR1 and CDR2 are SQVTM and ANQGSEA. For the CDR3, the DNA is TGCAGCGTTGCCAGGGGATCAACTGAAGCTTTCTTT. Its translation is CSVARGSTEAFF.

This clonotype was counted ten times or more. The J gene is TRBJ2-3, the V gene TRBV5-5; TRBD2 might be the D (5 bases). Germline V gives CDR1 SGHKS, CDR2 YYEKEE (reference sequence). Trimming left V 4 bases short and J 2 bases short, with 14 bases between. The CDR3 sequence is 15 residues long. This CDR3 is CASSQWGAVTDTQYF. CDR3 nucleotide sequence: TGTGCCAGCAGCCAATGGGGAGCGGTCACAGATACGCAGTATTTT.

This clonotype appeared many times. This chain connects TRBV20-1 to TRBJ2-7; the D gene is possibly TRBD2 (5 bases). The CDR3 is made up of 16 amino acids. Germline CDR1 and CDR2: DFQATT and SNEGSKA (reference sequence). V lost 5 bases to trimming and J lost 0 bases, with 20 bases between them. In DNA, the CDR3 is TGCAGTGCTTCGGGATCATACTCGACTAACTCCTACGAGCAGTACTTC. It yields the protein CSASGSYSTNSYEQYF.

This clonotype was seen ten or more times. The gene calls are TRBV5-1 and TRBJ2-7; D is undetermined. CDR3 length: 13 residues. Germline CDR1 SGHRS, CDR2 YFSETQ. Deletions cut 2 bases from V and 3 bases from J, with 9 bases between. The DNA of the CDR3 is TGCGCCAGCAGCTTTGGACCCGACTACGAGCAGTACTTC. Residues: CASSFGPDYEQYF.

This clonotype came up many times. This chain connects TRBV12-3 or TRBV12-4 to TRBJ1-1; TRBD1 aligns across 7 bases. The CDR3 is 15 amino acids. V lost 2 bases, J lost 0 bases, and 3 bases stayed unmatched. The CDR3 sequence is CASSLLTGLNTEAFF. Written as DNA, the CDR3 is TGTGCCAGCAGTTTACTGACAGGGCTGAACACTGAAGCTTTCTTT.

This clonotype was observed at least ten times. The chain is built from TRBV10-2 and TRBJ2-4, with a weak D call TRBD2 (6 bases). V lost 0 bases and J 13 bases, leaving 19 bases between the germline ends. Germline CDR1 and CDR2: WSHSY and SAAADI. The CDR3 spans 15 residues. CDR3 bases: TGCGCCAGCAGTGAGTCGAACGCACTAGGAGGGTCCCAGTACTTC. Translating it yields CASSESNALGGSQYF.

This clonotype occurred many times. The V call is TRBV12-3 or TRBV12-4, the J call TRBJ2-1; D may be TRBD1 (6 bases). V was pared by 5 bases and J by 6 bases, with 17 bases between. This CDR3 region has 15 residues. The CDR3 nucleotides read TGTGCCAGCAGTCAACAGGGAATAAGGGGCAATGAGCAGTTCTTC. Translation gives CASSQQGIRGNEQFF.

As regards this clonotype: A much bigger clone sits one base away, suggesting this may be a read error. The chain uses TRBV6-1 and TRBJ2-7; TRBD2 matches at 13 bases. V was pared by 2 bases and J by 1 base, with 5 bases of the junction left unmatched. The CDR3 has 17 residues. The germline CDR1 and CDR2 sequences are MNHNS and SASEGT. This CDR3 reads CASSETSGGDSSYEQYF. In DNA, the CDR3 is TGTGCCAGCAGTGAAACTAGCGGGGGGGATTCGTCCTACGAGCAGTACTTC.